Below, 29 T cell receptor beta chains from the same sample are listed, as sequenced in a study of T cells in Graves' hyperthyroidism and ophthalmopathy. Amplification of TCR beta CDR3 regions was performed using RNA transcripts as template. First-round RT-PCR of the TCR CDR3 relied on the HTBI primer set. TCRdb re-called the multiplex PCR reads with MiXCR, one entry per CDR3 protein. Of hundreds of thousands of distinct CDR3 sequences detected, about 17% appear once; the ten largest clones hold just over 55%. Sequenced input: blood. The receptors stem from a woman in her sixties or seventies with Graves' ophthalmopathy.

The chain has TRBV29-1 and TRBJ1-2, with D maybe TRBD1 (5 bases). The CDR3 length is 12 residues. Looked up from germline, CDR1 is SQVTM and CDR2 is ANQGSEA. V was shortened by 5 bases and J by 3 bases, with 10 bases between the two germline ends. The CDR3 loop is CSVLQEDYGYTF. The CDR3 DNA follows: TGCAGCGTTCTACAGGAAGACTATGGCTACACCTTC.

This clonotype was counted at least ten times. The V and J genes are TRBV28 and TRBJ1-1; D not resolved. V lost 1 base and J 8 bases, leaving 11 bases between the germline ends. The germline V gene encodes CDR1 MDHEN and CDR2 SYDVKM. CDR3 size: 13 residues. The CDR3 sequence: CASSLLRSAEAFF. DNA of the CDR3: TGTGCCAGCAGTTTATTAAGGTCCGCCGAAGCTTTCTTT.

This clonotype was found many times. This sequence joins TRBV20-1 and TRBJ2-3, with D perhaps being TRBD1 or TRBD2 (5 bases each). Trimming stripped 2 bases from V and 2 bases from J, with 11 bases between. The CDR3 consists of 14 residues. The germline V gene has CDR1 DFQATT and CDR2 SNEGSKA (reference sequence). The CDR3 spells CSARSGTITDTQYF. CDR3 bases: TGCAGTGCTAGATCCGGGACGATCACAGATACGCAGTATTTT.

This chain uses TRBV10-3 with TRBJ1-5, with D unresolved. Germline loops: CDR1 ENHRY, CDR2 SYGVKD. The V end lost 3 bases, the J end lost 4 bases, and 16 bases lay between the germline ends. This CDR3 region has 16 residues. The CDR3 sequence is CAISDGGYRSNQPQHF. The DNA for the CDR3 is TGTGCCATCAGTGATGGTGGGTACAGATCTAATCAGCCCCAGCATTTT.

The genes are TRBV6-2 or TRBV6-3 and TRBJ1-4; D is undetermined. Trimming cost V 2 bases and J 5 bases, with 18 bases left between them. Germline V gene lookup returns CDR1 MNHEY and CDR2 SVGEGT. This CDR3 has 17 residues. The chain's CDR3 is CASSYLRMDRANEKLFF. The CDR3 DNA reads as TGTGCCAGCAGTTACCTACGGATGGACCGCGCAAATGAAAAACTGTTTTTT.

This chain connects TRBV20-1 to TRBJ2-5; either TRBD1 or TRBD2 may supply D (7 bases each). Trimming removed 2 bases at V and 5 bases at J, with 12 bases between. Germline V gene lookup returns CDR1 DFQATT and CDR2 SNEGSKA (reference sequence). This CDR3 is 13 amino acids long. As DNA, the CDR3 is TGCAGTGCTAGATGGCAGGGGGGGGAGACCCAGTACTTC. Amino acids: CSARWQGGETQYF.

The chain carries TRBV19 and TRBJ1-3; maybe TRBD1 (5 bases). This CDR3 region has 13 residues. Germline CDR1 is LNHDA and CDR2 is SQIVND (reference sequence). V was cut by 4 bases and J by 6 bases, with 10 bases left in between. In DNA, the CDR3 is TGTGCCAGTAGTACCAGACAGCTAAACACCATATATTTT. Protein product: CASSTRQLNTIYF.

This clonotype was seen a handful of times. The rearrangement joins TRBV9 to TRBJ2-1; D perhaps matches TRBD2 (5 bases). Looked up from germline, CDR1 is SGDLS and CDR2 is YYNGEE. The V end was cut by 2 bases, the J end by 6 bases, with 12 bases between. The CDR3 consists of 14 residues. The CDR3 here is CASSVEGIGNEQFF. The CDR3 DNA sequence: TGTGCCAGCAGCGTTGAGGGTATAGGCAATGAGCAGTTCTTC.

This clonotype was seen many times. The chain combines TRBV6-1 with TRBJ1-4, with TRBD1 as a possible D gene (5 bases). CDR3 size: 17 residues. From germline, CDR1 is MNHNS and CDR2 SASEGT. Trimming stripped 4 bases from V and 5 bases from J, with 20 bases between. In DNA, the CDR3 is TGTGCCAGCAGTGGACGGGGGAGGGCTAAAAGAAATGAAAAACTGTTTTTT. It yields the protein CASSGRGRAKRNEKLFF.

This clonotype has ten or more counts. The J gene is TRBJ1-1, the V gene TRBV12-3 or TRBV12-4; D is ambiguous. Trimming cost V 6 bases and J 0 bases, with 14 bases left between them. This CDR3 is built from 15 residues. CDR3 nucleotide sequence: TGTGCCAGCAGCCCCCGACACGGAATGAACACTGAAGCTTTCTTT. Protein product: CASSPRHGMNTEAFF.

V usage is TRBV20-1 and J usage is TRBJ2-1; 7 bases fit TRBD2. The CDR3 spans 15 residues. Germline V gives CDR1 DFQATT, CDR2 SNEGSKA (reference sequence). V trimming: 3 bases; J trimming: 1 base; junction bases outside the gene matches: 6. The CDR3 loop reads CSASGGEGSYNEQFF. In nucleotides, the CDR3 is TGCAGTGCTAGTGGGGGGGAAGGATCCTACAATGAGCAGTTCTTC.

There are many counts of this clonotype. The chain combines TRBV7-9 with TRBJ2-3; D not resolved. This CDR3 has 13 amino acids. V was pared by 7 bases and J by 5 bases, with 13 bases between. The germline CDR1 and CDR2 sequences are SEHNR and FQNEAQ (reference sequence). In DNA form, the CDR3 reads TGTGCCAGCAACGTCGTTGGAGTAGATACGCAGTATTTT. Translation: CASNVVGVDTQYF. The full variable domain, completed using reference TRBV7-9 and TRBJ2-3, is DTGVSQNPRHKITKRGQNVTFRCDPISEHNRLYWYRQTLGQGPEFLTYFQNEAQLEKSRLLSDRFSAERPKGSFSTLEIQRTEQGDSAMYLCASNVVGVDTQYFGPGTRLTVL.

This clonotype was picked up many times. The chain recombines TRBV2 with TRBJ1-4, with a tentative D call TRBD1 (6 bases). V was cut by 5 bases and J by 10 bases, with 14 bases left in between. Germline CDR1 and CDR2: SNHLY and FYNNEI. The CDR3 is 13 amino acids. The CDR3 here is CASSRTVFGKLFF. In DNA form, the CDR3 reads TGTGCCAGCAGTAGGACAGTCTTCGGAAAACTGTTTTTT.

The chain is built from TRBV6-1 and TRBJ1-6, with 7 bases aligning to TRBD1. With V trimmed by 7 bases and J by 11 bases, 11 bases remained unmatched. In germline, CDR1 is MNHNS, CDR2 SASEGT. This CDR3 has 14 residues. Written as DNA, the CDR3 is TGTGCCAGCACGTCCGAGACAGGGATTCCACCCCTCCACTTT. It codes for CASTSETGIPPLHF.

This sequence joins TRBV11-1 and TRBJ2-1, with 10 nucleotides matching TRBD1. The V and J ends lost 1 base and 9 bases, in that order; junction bases with no gene match: 6. CDR1 SGHAT and CDR2 FQDESV come from the germline V gene (reference sequence). This CDR3 is built from 15 residues. The CDR3 sequence: CASSLGDRGLSEQFF. The CDR3 DNA sequence: TGTGCCAGCAGCTTAGGAGACAGGGGGCTTAGTGAGCAGTTCTTC.

J is TRBJ2-6 and V is TRBV7-2; no clear D. CDR3 length equals 14 residues. V lost 11 bases and J 1 base, leaving 12 bases between the germline ends. Germline V lookup: CDR1 SGHTA, CDR2 FQGNSA. CDR3 sequence (DNA): TGTGCCCTGGATACGGGTTCTGGGGCCAACGTCCTGACTTTC. Translated: CALDTGSGANVLTF.

This clonotype was counted a few times. In nucleotides, the CDR3 is TGTGCCAGCAGTCCCCCCGGGACTAGCGGCAGCACAGATACGCAGTATTTT. Protein product: CASSPPGTSGSTDTQYF. The chain joins TRBV28 to TRBJ2-3; the match to TRBD2 covers 11 bases. The CDR3 length is 17 residues. Trimming took 5 bases from V and 0 from J; bases not matched to a gene: 7. CDR1 is MDHEN and CDR2 is SYDVKM in the germline V gene.

Ten or more counts support this clonotype. V and J are TRBV10-3 and TRBJ2-3; D may match TRBD1 or TRBD2 (5 bases each). Germline CDR1 ENHRY, CDR2 SYGVKD. CDR3 size: 15 residues. With 3 bases removed from V and 1 base from J, the gap between germline ends came to 11 bases. DNA for the CDR3: TGTGCCATCAGTGAACGGCAGGGAGGCACAGATACGCAGTATTTT. It codes for CAISERQGGTDTQYF.

This clonotype came up many times. The chain recombines TRBV28 with TRBJ2-7; D not certain. The CDR3 covers 14 residues. CDR1 is MDHEN and CDR2 is SYDVKM in the germline V gene. Trimming took off 3 bases at V and 3 bases at J, with 12 bases between the two ends. The CDR3 sequence is CASSLGFVSYEQYF. For the CDR3, the DNA is TGTGCCAGCAGTTTGGGATTCGTGAGCTACGAGCAGTACTTC.

This clonotype was observed many times. J is TRBJ1-5 and V is TRBV28; perhaps TRBD1 as D (5 bases). Germline loops: CDR1 MDHEN, CDR2 SYDVKM. Trimming took off 3 bases at V and 4 bases at J, with 16 bases between the two ends. This CDR3 has 16 amino acids. The CDR3 protein is CASSFLWQGWNQPQHF. The CDR3 DNA is TGTGCCAGCAGTTTCCTATGGCAGGGATGGAATCAGCCCCAGCATTTT.

The gene calls are TRBV30 and TRBJ1-2; D possibly corresponds to TRBD1 (5 bases). Looked up from germline, CDR1 is GTSNPN and CDR2 is SVGIG (reference sequence). V dropped 3 bases and J dropped 8 bases, with 19 bases sitting between them. CDR3 length: 14 amino acids. CDR3 sequence reads: CAWRIPGTGKGYTF. CDR3 coding DNA: TGTGCCTGGAGAATTCCGGGGACGGGCAAGGGCTACACCTTC.

This clonotype was observed at least ten times. The chain combines TRBV7-2 with TRBJ1-2; D ambiguous. V was trimmed by 3 bases and J by 4 bases, leaving 9 bases between them. CDR1 and CDR2 (germline): SGHTA, FQGNSA. This CDR3 spans 13 amino acids. The CDR3 is CASSLNSFYGYTF. Here the CDR3 DNA reads TGTGCCAGCAGCTTGAACAGCTTCTATGGCTACACCTTC.

At least ten counts were recorded for this clonotype. The V and J genes are TRBV3-1 and TRBJ1-5; D gene unclear. CDR3 size: 13 residues. Germline lookup yields CDR1 LGHDT and CDR2 YNNKEL (reference sequence). Trimming removed 0 bases at V and 6 bases at J, with 6 bases between. CDR3 residues: CASSQDRSQPQHF. As DNA, the CDR3 is TGTGCCAGCAGCCAAGATCGCTCTCAGCCCCAGCATTTT.

This clonotype has ten or more counts. The chain employs TRBV12-3 or TRBV12-4 and TRBJ2-3, with D unresolved. The V end lost 3 bases, the J end lost 6 bases, and 7 bases lay between the germline ends. The CDR3 is made up of 12 amino acids. The CDR3 nucleotides are TGTGCCAGCAGTTTTACGCGCGATACGCAGTATTTT. As protein: CASSFTRDTQYF.

The chain employs TRBV20-1 and TRBJ2-7, with a weak D call TRBD2 (5 bases). Germline CDR1 and CDR2: DFQATT and SNEGSKA (reference sequence). There are 14 residues in the CDR3. V lost 3 bases to trimming and J lost 0 bases, with 12 bases between them. The CDR3 here is CSASGSGVSYEQYF. In DNA, the CDR3 is TGCAGTGCTAGCGGCTCCGGGGTCTCCTACGAGCAGTACTTC.

V is TRBV19 and J is TRBJ2-1; the D is unclear. The ends were cut back, 4 bases at V and 5 bases at J, with 12 bases in the middle. Germline CDR1 reads LNHDA; CDR2 reads SQIVND (reference sequence). The CDR3 is 14 residues long. CDR3 residues: CASSTGTSNNEQFF. CDR3 DNA: TGTGCCAGTAGTACGGGCACATCTAACAATGAGCAGTTCTTC.

This clonotype was picked up many times. The V and J genes are TRBV6-2 or TRBV6-3 and TRBJ2-5; 8 nucleotides align to TRBD2. The CDR3 loop spans 14 amino acids. Germline assignment: CDR1 MNHEY and CDR2 SVGEGT. Germline trimming cut 4 bases from V and 7 bases from J; bases unmatched to any gene: 8. DNA for the CDR3: TGTGCCAGCAGTTTAGCGGGAACGAAGGGGACCCAGTACTTC. Protein: CASSLAGTKGTQYF.

This clonotype was seen a handful of times. This chain uses TRBV18 with TRBJ2-7; 8 bases match TRBD1. V lost 6 bases and J lost 2; bases outside the gene matches: 12. The CDR3 length is 16 residues. Germline V gives CDR1 KGHSH, CDR2 LQKENI. Here the CDR3 DNA reads TGTGCCAGCTCTTCCGACCGGTTGGACAGGGCCTACGAGCAGTACTTC. Protein sequence: CASSSDRLDRAYEQYF.

This clonotype showed up many times. The V call is TRBV7-2, the J call TRBJ2-6; no firm D call. There are 14 residues in the CDR3. V lost 5 bases and J lost 4, with 9 bases in between. Germline values: CDR1 SGHTA, CDR2 FQGNSA. The CDR3 DNA reads as TGTGCCAGCAGCCCCTTTGCCGGGGCCAACGTCCTGACTTTC. Protein sequence: CASSPFAGANVLTF.